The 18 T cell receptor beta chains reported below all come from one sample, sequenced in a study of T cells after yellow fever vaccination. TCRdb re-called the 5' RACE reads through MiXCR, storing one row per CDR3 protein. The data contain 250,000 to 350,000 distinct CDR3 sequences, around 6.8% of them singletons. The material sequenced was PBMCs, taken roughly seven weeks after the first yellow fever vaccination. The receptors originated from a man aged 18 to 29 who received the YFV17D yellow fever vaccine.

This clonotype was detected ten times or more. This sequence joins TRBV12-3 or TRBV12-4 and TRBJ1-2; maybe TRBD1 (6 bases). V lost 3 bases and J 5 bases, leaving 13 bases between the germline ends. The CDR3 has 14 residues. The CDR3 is CASSFGGGKYGYTF. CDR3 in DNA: TGTGCCAGCAGTTTCGGGGGCGGAAAGTATGGCTACACCTTC.

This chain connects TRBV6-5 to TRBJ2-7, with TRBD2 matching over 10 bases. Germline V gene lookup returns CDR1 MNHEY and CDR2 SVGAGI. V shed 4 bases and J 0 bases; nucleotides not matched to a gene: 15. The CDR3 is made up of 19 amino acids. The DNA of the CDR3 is TGTGCCAGCAGTTCCGGCCATGGTAGCGGGGGGTCGAGCTCCTACGAGCAGTACGTC. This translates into CASSSGHGSGGSSSYEQYV.

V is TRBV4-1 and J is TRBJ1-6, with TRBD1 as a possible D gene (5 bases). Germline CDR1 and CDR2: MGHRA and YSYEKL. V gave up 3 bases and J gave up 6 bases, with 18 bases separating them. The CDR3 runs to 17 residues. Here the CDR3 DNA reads TGCGCCAGCAGCCAGCCGGGGAGCCGGGGCCCTAATTCACCCCTCCACTTT. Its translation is CASSQPGSRGPNSPLHF.

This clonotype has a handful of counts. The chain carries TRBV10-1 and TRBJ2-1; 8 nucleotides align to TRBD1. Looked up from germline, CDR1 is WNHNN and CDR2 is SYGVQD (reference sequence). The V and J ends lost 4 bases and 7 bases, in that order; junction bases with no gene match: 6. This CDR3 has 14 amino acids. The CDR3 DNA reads TGCGCCAGCAGTGGACAGGGGACGGGGAATGAGCAGTTCTTC. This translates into CASSGQGTGNEQFF.

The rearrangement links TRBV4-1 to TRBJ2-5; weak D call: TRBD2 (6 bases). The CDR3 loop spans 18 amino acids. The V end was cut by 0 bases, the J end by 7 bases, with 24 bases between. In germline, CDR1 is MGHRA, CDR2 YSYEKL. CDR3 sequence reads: CASSQDIGGLSWSRTQYF. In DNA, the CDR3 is TGCGCCAGCAGCCAAGACATTGGAGGGCTATCCTGGAGTCGGACCCAGTACTTC.

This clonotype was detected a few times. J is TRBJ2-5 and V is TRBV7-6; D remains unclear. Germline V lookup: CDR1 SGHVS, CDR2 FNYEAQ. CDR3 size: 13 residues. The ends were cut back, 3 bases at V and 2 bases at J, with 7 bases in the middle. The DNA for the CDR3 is TGTGCCAGCAGCTTTGTACAGCAAGAGACCCAGTACTTC. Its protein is CASSFVQQETQYF.

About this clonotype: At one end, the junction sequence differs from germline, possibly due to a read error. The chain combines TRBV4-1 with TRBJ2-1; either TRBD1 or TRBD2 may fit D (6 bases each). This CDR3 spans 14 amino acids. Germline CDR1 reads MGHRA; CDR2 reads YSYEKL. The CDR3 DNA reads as TGCGCCAGCAGCCCACGAGGGGGGACCAATGAGCGGTTCTTC. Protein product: CASSPRGGTNERFF.

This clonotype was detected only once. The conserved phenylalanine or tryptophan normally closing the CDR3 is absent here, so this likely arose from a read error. In DNA form, the CDR3 reads TGCGCCAGCAGCCTTTCCGGGACGAACAATGAGCAGTTCTCC. Protein: CASSLSGTNNEQFS. The J gene is TRBJ2-1, the V gene TRBV5-1; either TRBD1 or TRBD2 may supply D (5 bases each). This CDR3 is built from 14 residues. From germline, CDR1 is SGHRS and CDR2 YFSETQ. Trimming shortened V by 4 bases and J by 5 bases, and 13 bases separated the two germline ends.

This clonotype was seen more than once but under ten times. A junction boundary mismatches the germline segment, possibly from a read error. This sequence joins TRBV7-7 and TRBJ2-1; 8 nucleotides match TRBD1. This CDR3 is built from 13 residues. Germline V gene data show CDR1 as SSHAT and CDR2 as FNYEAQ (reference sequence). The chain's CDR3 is CASSRGQGHEQFF. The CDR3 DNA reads TGTGCTAGCAGCAGAGGACAGGGACATGAGCAGTTCTTC. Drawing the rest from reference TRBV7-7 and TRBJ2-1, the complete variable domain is GAGVSQSPRYKVTKRGQDVTLRCDPISSHATLYWYQQALGQGPEFLTYFNYEAQPDKSGLPSDRFSAERPEGSISTLTIQRTEQRDSAMYRCASSRGQGHEQFFGPGTRLTVL.

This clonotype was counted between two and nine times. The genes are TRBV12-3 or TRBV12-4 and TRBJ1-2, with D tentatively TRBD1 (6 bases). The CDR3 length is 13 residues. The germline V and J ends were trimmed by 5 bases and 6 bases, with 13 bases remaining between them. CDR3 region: CASSIGGADGYTF. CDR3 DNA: TGTGCCAGCAGTATTGGGGGGGCGGATGGCTACACCTTC.

The CDR3 reads CASSLGTGSSYEQYV. The CDR3 coding sequence is TGTGCCAGCAGTTTAGGGACAGGGAGCTCCTACGAGCAGTACGTC. The chain has TRBV27 and TRBJ2-7; TRBD1 matches at 9 bases. Germline-derived CDR1 and CDR2 are MNHEY and SMNVEV (reference sequence). J was trimmed by 0 bases and V by 2 bases; bases with no gene match: 2. The CDR3 is 15 amino acids.

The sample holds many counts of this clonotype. CDR3 loop: CSARRQGPDEQYF. DNA for the CDR3: TGCAGTGCTAGGCGACAGGGGCCCGACGAGCAGTACTTC. The rearrangement uses TRBV20-1 and TRBJ2-7; 8 positions match TRBD1. CDR3 length: 13 amino acids. The V gene end was trimmed by 3 bases and the J gene end by 5 bases; junction bases not matched to a gene: 6. CDR1 is DFQATT and CDR2 is SNEGSKA in the germline V gene (reference sequence).

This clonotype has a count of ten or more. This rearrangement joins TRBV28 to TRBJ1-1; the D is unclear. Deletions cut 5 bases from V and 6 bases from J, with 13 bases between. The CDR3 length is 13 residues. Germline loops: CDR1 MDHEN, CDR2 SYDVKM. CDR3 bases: TGTGCCAGCAGTAAGACTGTAGCGCCTGAAGCTTTCTTT. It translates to CASSKTVAPEAFF.

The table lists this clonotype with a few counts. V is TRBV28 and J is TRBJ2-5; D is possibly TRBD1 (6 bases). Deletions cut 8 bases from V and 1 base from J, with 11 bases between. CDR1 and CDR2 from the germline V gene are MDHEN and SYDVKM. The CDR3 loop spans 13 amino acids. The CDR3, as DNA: TGTGCCAGCCAGGGCAGGGGCCAAGAGACCCAGTACTTC. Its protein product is CASQGRGQETQYF.

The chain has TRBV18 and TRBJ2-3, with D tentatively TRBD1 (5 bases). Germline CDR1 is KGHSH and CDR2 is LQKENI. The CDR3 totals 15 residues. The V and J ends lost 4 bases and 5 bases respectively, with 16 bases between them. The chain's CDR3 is CASSLNLQGLDTQYF. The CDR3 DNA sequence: TGTGCCAGCTCACTCAACCTCCAGGGTTTAGATACGCAGTATTTT.

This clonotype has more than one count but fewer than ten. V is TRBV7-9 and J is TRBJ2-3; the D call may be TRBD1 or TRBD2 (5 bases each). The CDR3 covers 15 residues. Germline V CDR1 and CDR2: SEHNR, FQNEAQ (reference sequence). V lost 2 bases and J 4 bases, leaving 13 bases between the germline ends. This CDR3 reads CASSLSPRGPDTQYF. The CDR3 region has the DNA TGTGCCAGCAGCTTATCCCCTAGGGGACCAGATACGCAGTATTTT.

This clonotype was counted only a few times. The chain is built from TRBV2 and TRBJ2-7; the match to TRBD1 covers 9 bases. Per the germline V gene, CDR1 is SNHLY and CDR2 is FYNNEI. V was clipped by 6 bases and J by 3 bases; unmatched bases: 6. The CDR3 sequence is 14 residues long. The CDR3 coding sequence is TGTGCCAGCAGAAGTCCGGGACAGGGCTACGAGCAGTACTTC. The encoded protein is CASRSPGQGYEQYF.

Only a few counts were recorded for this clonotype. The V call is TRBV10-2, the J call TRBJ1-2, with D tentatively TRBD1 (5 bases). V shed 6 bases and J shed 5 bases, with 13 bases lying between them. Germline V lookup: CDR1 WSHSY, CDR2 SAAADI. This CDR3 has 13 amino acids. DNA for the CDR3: TGCGCCAGCAGCCCCGGGACCCAATATGGCTACACCTTC. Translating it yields CASSPGTQYGYTF.